Listed here are 22 T cell receptor beta chains from one sample, sequenced in a study of shared clonotypes between healthy human individuals. Libraries were prepared by immunoSEQ multiplex PCR; TCRdb keeps only in-frame clonotypes and omits some of them. This sample has approximately 510,000 clones; around 79% occur once, and the top ten carry approximately 13%. The material sequenced was PBMCs. These receptors were collected from a middle-aged woman in good health. Some clones in this sample may be carry-over from other donors' samples.

This clone was recorded a few times. This chain uses TRBV11-2 with TRBJ2-7; D gene uncertain. The CDR3 is 12 amino acids. Between the trimmed V and J ends, which lost 4 bases and 2 bases, there was a span of 6 bases. Germline CDR1 is SGHAT and CDR2 is FQNNGV. Written as DNA, the CDR3 is TGTGCCAGCAGCTACCCCGCCTACGAGCAGTACTTC. Translated, it gives CASSYPAYEQYF.

This chain connects TRBV2 to TRBJ2-7; 8 positions match TRBD1. There are 18 residues in the CDR3. From germline, CDR1 is SNHLY and CDR2 FYNNEI. V lost 3 bases to trimming and J lost 6 bases; unmatched junction nucleotides: 19. The CDR3 reads CASSDPVRGRVEGGEQYF. The CDR3 nucleotides read TGTGCCAGCAGTGATCCGGTCAGGGGGCGGGTTGAAGGCGGCGAGCAGTACTTC. The entire variable domain, with the rest obtained from reference TRBV2 and TRBJ2-7, is as follows: EPEVTQTPSHQVTQMGQEVILRCVPISNHLYFYWYRQILGQKVEFLVSFYNNEISEKSEIFDDQFSVERPDGSNFTLKIRSTKLEDSAMYFCASSDPVRGRVEGGEQYFGPGTRLTVT.

In this sample, this clone turned up once. J is TRBJ2-7 and V is TRBV9, with 8 nucleotides matching TRBD2. Trimming removed 4 bases from V and 4 bases from J; junction bases left unmatched: 10. Germline CDR1 reads SGDLS; CDR2 reads YYNGEE. The CDR3 is 15 amino acids. DNA for the CDR3: TGTGCCAGCAGCTTCCGGACGGGAGGGCCTTACGAGCAGTACTTC. Its translation: CASSFRTGGPYEQYF.

V and J are TRBV7-9 and TRBJ2-1; TRBD2 agrees at 9 bases. Trimming at V came to 6 bases and at J to 7 bases, leaving 7 bases not matched to a gene. The CDR3 has 14 amino acids. Germline V CDR1 and CDR2: SEHNR, FQNEAQ (reference sequence). Here the CDR3 DNA reads TGTGCCAGCAGGACCCGGACTAGCGAAAATGAGCAGTTCTTC. It yields the protein CASRTRTSENEQFF.

The V call is TRBV7-8, the J call TRBJ1-2; the D is unclear. Germline V lookup: CDR1 SGHVS, CDR2 FQNEAQ. Between the trimmed V and J ends, which lost 2 bases and 5 bases, there was a span of 15 bases. This CDR3 region has 15 residues. The CDR3 DNA sequence: TGTGCCAGCAGCTTATCTAACGGACTACTATATGGCTACACCTTC. It encodes CASSLSNGLLYGYTF.

Turning to this clone: One junction end does not reproduce the germline sequence, and a read error may be involved. The chain employs TRBV7-7 and TRBJ2-2; 14 nucleotides match TRBD2. The CDR3 is made up of 17 amino acids. Germline CDR1 and CDR2: SSHAT and FNYEAQ (reference sequence). CDR3 loop: CASSVRLAGGPPGELFF. The CDR3 DNA reads as TGTGCTAGCAGCGTCAGACTAGCGGGAGGGCCCCCCGGGGAGCTGTTTTTT.

The chain's CDR3 is CASSLRARGLAGVEQYF. The CDR3 DNA reads TGTGCCAGCAGCCTCCGAGCTCGGGGACTAGCGGGAGTAGAGCAGTACTTC. The V call is TRBV7-3, the J call TRBJ2-7, with 14 bases that match TRBD2. Trimming took 5 bases from V and 7 from J; bases not matched to a gene: 13. The CDR3 contains 17 residues. From germline, CDR1 is SGHTA and CDR2 FQGTGA.

This sequence joins TRBV30 and TRBJ2-7, with D tentatively TRBD1 (6 bases). Germline V gene sequence: CDR1 GTSNPN, CDR2 SVGIG (reference sequence). This CDR3 region has 14 residues. V lost 8 bases and J 4 bases, leaving 21 bases between the germline ends. The CDR3 DNA sequence: TGTGCCCGGGGCATGACAGGAAACTGGTACGAGCAGTACTTC. It specifies CARGMTGNWYEQYF.

This chain uses TRBV30 with TRBJ1-1; D unclear. Trimming left V 0 bases short and J 2 bases short, with 10 bases between. The CDR3 is 14 amino acids. From germline, CDR1 is GTSNPN and CDR2 SVGIG (reference sequence). CDR3 sequence reads: CAWSVFPANTEAFF. As DNA, the CDR3 is TGTGCCTGGAGTGTGTTCCCCGCTAACACTGAAGCTTTCTTT.

This clone showed up just once. CDR3 DNA sequence: TGTGCCAGCAGCCCGAGACTAGCAGATACGCAGTATTTT. Residues: CASSPRLADTQYF. This rearrangement joins TRBV14 to TRBJ2-3, with a possible D match to TRBD2 (6 bases). The CDR3 is 13 amino acids. V was clipped by 4 bases and J by 4 bases, with 9 bases between them. Germline-derived CDR1 and CDR2 are SGHDN and FVKESK.

This clone was seen once. The chain uses TRBV12-5 and TRBJ1-2, with D possibly TRBD1 on 6 matching bases. Germline values: CDR1 LGHNT, CDR2 FRNRAP. With 10 bases removed from V and 7 bases from J, the gap between germline ends came to 19 bases. This CDR3 has 13 amino acids. This CDR3 is CANTSRGAVGYTF. CDR3 coding DNA: TGTGCTAATACCTCACGGGGGGCGGTTGGCTACACCTTC. Using reference TRBV12-5 and TRBJ1-2 for the parts outside the CDR3, the full variable domain is DARVTQTPRHKVTEMGQEVTMRCQPILGHNTVFWYRQTMMQGLELLAYFRNRAPLDDSGMPKDRFSAEMPDATLATLKIQPSEPRDSAVYFCANTSRGAVGYTFGSGTRLTVV.

This clone came up once. The chain uses TRBV2 and TRBJ2-7; D uncertain. The CDR3 length is 15 residues. Trimming removed 2 bases at V and 1 base at J, with 12 bases between. From germline, CDR1 is SNHLY and CDR2 FYNNEI. CDR3 nucleotides: TGTGCCAGCAGTGAACAGGTCCCTAAATCCTACGAGCAGTACTTC. Translating it yields CASSEQVPKSYEQYF.

The chain joins TRBV7-2 to TRBJ2-1; 14 bases agree with TRBD2. Looked up from germline, CDR1 is SGHTA and CDR2 is FQGNSA. CDR3 size: 17 residues. The junction had 6 bases not matched to a gene; V was cut back by 4 bases and J by 4 bases. This CDR3 reads CASSSRTSGRKYNEQFF. The CDR3 region has the DNA TGTGCCAGCAGCTCCCGGACTAGCGGGAGGAAGTACAATGAGCAGTTCTTC.

The genes are TRBV12-2 and TRBJ2-5; TRBD2, the D gene given by the table, was not confirmed from the DNA. TRBV12-2 is classified as a pseudogene. The CDR3 loop spans 15 amino acids. CDR3 loop: CASRFPSGVRETQYF. For the CDR3, the DNA is TGTGCAAGTCGCTTCCCATCGGGAGTCCGGGAGACCCAGTACTTC.

This sequence joins TRBV30 and TRBJ1-5; D perhaps matches TRBD1 (5 bases). This CDR3 has 13 residues. V shed 3 bases and J shed 2 bases, with 8 bases lying between them. Germline V gene data show CDR1 as GTSNPN and CDR2 as SVGIG (reference sequence). The CDR3, as DNA: TGTGCCTGGAGCCAGGGAGGCAATCAGCCCCAGCATTTT. Translation gives CAWSQGGNQPQHF.

The chain combines TRBV7-3 with TRBJ2-1, with TRBD2 identical over 10 bases. Germline lookup yields CDR1 SGHTA and CDR2 FQGTGA. J gave up 4 bases and V 6 bases, and 3 bases lay outside the gene matches. The CDR3 sequence is 14 residues long. DNA for the CDR3: TGTGCCAGCAGTCCGACTAGCGGGTACAATGAGCAGTTCTTC. Translated, it gives CASSPTSGYNEQFF.

The chain carries TRBV14 and TRBJ2-1, with D tentatively TRBD1 (6 bases). CDR3 length: 14 amino acids. CDR1 SGHDN and CDR2 FVKESK come from the germline V gene. Trimming removed 1 base from V and 6 bases from J, with 10 bases in between. CDR3 nucleotide sequence: TGTGCCAGCAGCCAAGTACTAGGGGGCAATGAGCAGTTCTTC. It encodes CASSQVLGGNEQFF.

V gene TRBV30 combines with J gene TRBJ2-6; D unresolved. Trimming stripped 1 base from V and 4 bases from J, with 11 bases between. This CDR3 comprises 15 residues. Germline V CDR1 and CDR2: GTSNPN, SVGIG (reference sequence). Written as DNA, the CDR3 is TGTGCCTGGAGTGGGGTCAGTGGAGGGGCCAACGTCCTGACTTTC. Protein: CAWSGVSGGANVLTF.

On this clone: The same CDR3 arises from other DNA sequences in this sample as well. V and J are TRBV7-9 and TRBJ2-7; tentative D call: TRBD2 (5 bases). CDR3 length equals 12 residues. CDR1 is SEHNR and CDR2 is FQNEAQ in the germline V gene (reference sequence). Trimming pared 2 bases from V and 3 bases from J, leaving 5 bases between. The CDR3: CASSLSGYEQYF. In DNA, the CDR3 is TGTGCCAGCAGCTTAAGCGGCTACGAGCAGTACTTC. The full variable domain, with the rest looked up from reference TRBV7-9 and TRBJ2-7, is DTGVSQNPRHKITKRGQNVTFRCDPISEHNRLYWYRQTLGQGPEFLTYFQNEAQLEKSRLLSDRFSAERPKGSFSTLEIQRTEQGDSAMYLCASSLSGYEQYFGPGTRLTVT.

V gene TRBV18 combines with J gene TRBJ2-3; 8 bases are a match to TRBD2. This CDR3 comprises 14 residues. Germline values: CDR1 KGHSH, CDR2 LQKENI. Trimming removed 8 bases from V and 4 bases from J; junction bases left unmatched: 8. The CDR3 here is CASAGASGSDTQYF. Written as DNA, the CDR3 is TGTGCCAGCGCCGGGGCTAGCGGGTCAGATACGCAGTATTTT.

Note on this clone: Other nucleotide sequences in the sample specify the same CDR3. The chain carries TRBV5-1 and TRBJ1-5, with TRBD1 identical over 7 bases. Looked up from germline, CDR1 is SGHRS and CDR2 is YFSETQ. This CDR3 has 15 amino acids. V gave up 2 bases and J gave up 6 bases; unmatched junction bases: 8. The CDR3 reads CASSFEGARGQPQHF. In nucleotides, the CDR3 is TGCGCCAGCAGCTTTGAGGGGGCTCGGGGTCAGCCCCAGCATTTT.

CDR3 DNA sequence: TGTGCCACCAGCAAGAGCGGGACGAACAATGAGCAGTTCTTC. It yields the protein CATSKSGTNNEQFF. The genes are TRBV15 and TRBJ2-1, with 7 bases lining up with TRBD2. The CDR3 is 14 amino acids. The germline V gene encodes CDR1 LNHNV and CDR2 YYDKDF (reference sequence). The trim removed 4 bases at V and 5 bases at J, leaving 5 bases unmatched.